This TCR beta chain was captured by sequencing in a study of Ad26.COV2.S vaccination and SARS-CoV-2 variants. Background on the study: Trial arm assignment for the donor was COV1001 Ad26.COV2.S.

The germline V gene has CDR1 KGHSH and CDR2 LQKENI. This CDR3 has 16 amino acids. Trimming cost V 4 bases and J 0 bases; bases outside gene matches: 4. The treatment here: 15 to 20 received Ad26.COV2.S at low or high dose, single or two shots; 5 received placebo; per-sample allocation not given. Sampling happened 63 days after the first vaccine or placebo injection. An 18-55-year-old adult in Boston served as donor. Clones were sequenced by immunoSEQ multiplex PCR, and TCRdb holds only the in-frame ones, with some missing. The sample includes some 410,000 clones, around 93% seen only once; the top ten take around 1.7%.

Sample: peripheral blood, taken in a trial of Ad26.COV2.S vaccine versus placebo. The chain carries TRBV18 and TRBJ2-3, with 10 bases fitting TRBD2. The sequence derives from a person between 18 and 59 years old who received the Ad26.COV2.S COVID-19 vaccine or a placebo. The CDR3 DNA is TGTGCCAGCTCACGATCTAGCGGGGGCAGCACAGATACGCAGTATTTT. It specifies CASSRSSGGSTDTQYF.